Following are 11 T cell receptor beta chains from one sample sequenced in a study of CD8 T cells in ankylosing spondylitis. TCRdb used MiXCR to reprocess the 5' RACE reads, holding one entry per CDR3 protein. Of roughly 180,000 distinct CDR3 sequences detected, 9.5% to 13% appear once; the ten largest clones hold 25% to 30%. The source material was blood, either unsorted or a sorted T cell fraction (not recorded which). These receptors all come from a male donor with ankylosing spondylitis or in good health (not recorded which).

This clonotype has at least ten counts. CDR3 DNA: TGCGCCAGCAGCTTGAGGCTAGCGGGCCTCACAGATACGCAGTATTTT. This sequence encodes CASSLRLAGLTDTQYF. The rearrangement joins TRBV5-1 to TRBJ2-3; 8 positions match TRBD2. V lost 1 base, J lost 2 bases, and 6 bases stayed unmatched. The CDR3 runs to 16 residues. The germline V gene has CDR1 SGHRS and CDR2 YFSETQ. Together with reference TRBV5-1 and TRBJ2-3, the CDR3 gives the full variable domain: KAGVTQTPRYLIKTRGQQVTLSCSPISGHRSVSWYQQTPGQGLQFLFEYFSETQRNKGNFPGRFSGRQFSNSRSEMNVSTLELGDSALYLCASSLRLAGLTDTQYFGPGTRLTVL.

The table lists this clonotype with a few counts. The chain carries TRBV5-1 and TRBJ2-3, with 15 nucleotides matching TRBD2. Germline V gene data show CDR1 as SGHRS and CDR2 as YFSETQ. V lost 4 bases to trimming and J lost 8 bases; unmatched junction nucleotides: 8. The CDR3 length is 16 residues. CDR3 sequence (DNA): TGCGCCAGCAGCCCCCGGACTAGCGGGGGGGTGGGTACGCAGTATTTT. Its protein product is CASSPRTSGGVGTQYF.

This clonotype appeared a few times. A read error may account for a junction end that differs from germline. V usage is TRBV10-3 and J usage is TRBJ2-7, with TRBD1 matching over 9 bases. The CDR3 contains 14 residues. CDR1 ENHRY and CDR2 SYGVKD come from the germline V gene. DNA for the CDR3: TGTGCCATCACCGGGACAGGGACCCTCCCAGCCCCAGTCTTC. This sequence encodes CAITGTGTLPAPVF.

This clonotype was observed at least ten times. The chain recombines TRBV5-6 with TRBJ2-1; D gene ambiguous. Germline V gene sequence: CDR1 SGHDT, CDR2 YYEEEE. This CDR3 contains 14 residues. V gave up 4 bases and J gave up 2 bases, with 10 bases separating them. This CDR3 is CASSSQVPYNEQFF. CDR3 nucleotides: TGTGCCAGCAGCAGCCAAGTTCCCTACAATGAGCAGTTCTTC.

The V call is TRBV24-1, the J call TRBJ2-3, with 10 bases identical to TRBD2. V gave up 3 bases and J gave up 5 bases; unmatched junction bases: 7. This CDR3 is 16 amino acids long. Looked up from germline, CDR1 is KGHDR and CDR2 is SFDVKD. The CDR3 reads CATSDGAGGPRDTQYF. The CDR3 DNA reads TGTGCCACCAGTGATGGAGCGGGGGGGCCAAGAGATACGCAGTATTTT.

This clonotype was detected only a few times. The chain couples TRBV11-2 to TRBJ1-2, with 11 positions matching TRBD1. CDR1 SGHAT and CDR2 FQNNGV come from the germline V gene. This CDR3 has 17 residues. The V segment lost 7 bases and the J segment 7 bases; nucleotides outside the gene matches: 17. CDR3 residues: CASTPGTGGASTFGYTF. The CDR3 DNA reads as TGTGCCAGCACCCCCGGGACAGGGGGTGCAAGTACGTTTGGCTACACCTTC.

This chain joins TRBV27 and TRBJ2-1; a possible D gene is TRBD2 (6 bases). The V end was cut by 6 bases, the J end by 2 bases, with 14 bases between. The germline V gene has CDR1 MNHEY and CDR2 SMNVEV (reference sequence). The CDR3 is 15 amino acids. The CDR3 protein is CASSDGSSTYNEQFF. The CDR3 DNA sequence: TGTGCCAGCAGCGACGGGAGCTCGACCTACAATGAGCAGTTCTTC.

The table lists this clonotype with many counts. The rearrangement links TRBV9 to TRBJ2-3; TRBD2 matches at 8 bases. Germline V gene lookup returns CDR1 SGDLS and CDR2 YYNGEE. CDR3 size: 16 residues. V lost 0 bases, J lost 2 bases, and 5 bases stayed unmatched. CDR3 bases: TGTGCCAGCAGCGTAGGAGCGGGGGATATCACAGATACGCAGTATTTT. Its protein product is CASSVGAGDITDTQYF.

This clonotype was found a few times. The chain has TRBV4-2 and TRBJ2-3, with 7 positions matching TRBD1. The junction had 7 bases not matched to a gene; V was cut back by 3 bases and J by 1 base. Germline values: CDR1 LGHNA, CDR2 YNFKEQ. This CDR3 has 16 residues. CDR3 in amino acids: CASSQAGQVGTDTQYF. The DNA of the CDR3 is TGTGCCAGCAGCCAGGCTGGACAGGTAGGCACAGATACGCAGTATTTT.

This clonotype was recorded at least ten times. The chain has TRBV14 and TRBJ2-7; D gene ambiguous. V lost 3 bases to trimming and J lost 5 bases, with 8 bases between them. Germline-derived CDR1 and CDR2 are SGHDN and FVKESK. This CDR3 is built from 12 residues. The CDR3 is CASSQFGDEQYF. CDR3 nucleotide sequence: TGTGCCAGCAGCCAGTTCGGTGACGAGCAGTACTTC.

This clonotype was counted a few times. The chain employs TRBV6-2 or TRBV6-3 and TRBJ2-2; D not certain. The CDR3 has 13 amino acids. V gave up 6 bases and J gave up 0 bases, with 5 bases separating them. Per the germline V gene, CDR1 is MNHEY and CDR2 is SVGEGT. Written as DNA, the CDR3 is TGTGCCAGCAGCGCCCCGAACACCGGGGAGCTGTTTTTT. Translating it yields CASSAPNTGELFF.